This T cell receptor beta chain was recovered during a study of shared clonotypes between healthy human individuals. Study-wide background: The study used three CD4 naive, three CD4 memory, two CD8 naive and one CD8 memory plate per donor. Whole-study findings and limits: A limitation of the genetic and exposure-history diversity represented arose from few donors. Relative to their counterparts shared across all four donors, non-shared clonotypes exhibited diminished generation probabilities.

Turning to this clone: The antigen is undetermined.

The V gene lost 0 bases and the J gene lost 1 base, with 19 bases spanning the gap. From germline, CDR1 is LGHNA and CDR2 YNFKEQ. CDR3 length: 19 residues. Measured with immunoSEQ multiplex PCR; TCRdb has only the in-frame clones, and not every one. The sample records more than 1 million clones, 75% to 80% being singletons. The donors were all Caucasian adults (living in Nashville, Tennessee). Sequences were obtained from memory CD4+ T cells from PBMCs. Subset defined: CD45RA-negative fraction. V is TRBV4-2 and J is TRBJ2-1, with a weak D call TRBD2 (7 bases). The clonotype comes from a man aged 18 to 35 in good health. Some clones in this sample may be carry-over from other donors' samples. The CDR3: CASSQESGRGRESYNEQFF. The CDR3 DNA follows: TGTGCCAGCAGCCAAGAATCGGGTAGGGGGAGGGAGTCCTACAATGAGCAGTTCTTC.